Listed below are T cell receptor beta chains from one sample, sequenced in a study of metastatic and nonmetastatic thyroid tumors. TCRdb re-clonotyped the PCR reads via MiXCR. The sample includes approximately 19,000 clones, 20% seen only once; the top ten take 25% to 30%. Material for sequencing was blood. These receptors all stem from a female donor with papillary thyroid cancer or a benign thyroid nodule (not recorded which). Some clones in this sample may be carry-over from other donors' samples. CDR3s include the opening cysteine and the closing phenylalanine or tryptophan. Fields, in order: clone size, J gene, V gene, D gene, CDR3 DNA, CDR3 protein. D genes are given only for firm matches. The size of a clone is reported for some rows only, either as once, few or many, or as a class for expanded clones.

size: few; J: TRBJ1-5; V: TRBV19; D: .; DNA: TGTGCCAGTAGTATCCCGAGGGTGTGGGGTCAGCCCCAGCATTTT; CDR3: CASSIPRVWGQPQHF
size: many; J: TRBJ1-1; V: TRBV10-3; D: TRBD1; DNA: TGTGCCATCAGCCAGGGGGCACACACTGAAGCTTTCTTT; CDR3: CAISQGAHTEAFF
size: few; J: TRBJ2-1; V: TRBV19; D: .; DNA: TGTGCCAGTAGTTTCCTCCGACAGGCTAGTTGGTTCTTC; CDR3: CASSFLRQASWFF
size: many; J: TRBJ2-1; V: TRBV12-3/TRBV12-4; D: TRBD2; DNA: TGTGCCAGCGGCCGGGAGGACTCCTACAATGAGCAGTTCTTC; CDR3: CASGREDSYNEQFF
size: many; J: TRBJ2-7; V: TRBV4-1; D: TRBD1; DNA: TGCGCCAGCAGCCTCAGGGACAGCGGCTACGAGCAGTACTTC; CDR3: CASSLRDSGYEQYF
size: medium-sized; J: TRBJ1-1; V: TRBV20-1; D: TRBD1; DNA: TGCAGTGCTAGAGGGGACAGGGCGAGAACTGAAGCTTTCTTT; CDR3: CSARGDRARTEAFF
size: many; J: TRBJ1-3; V: TRBV5-1; D: .; DNA: TGCGCCAGCAGCTTGGTTGGCACGCCACCAGTTTTT; CDR3: CASSLVGTPPVF
size: many; J: TRBJ1-4; V: TRBV2; D: .; DNA: TGTGCCAGCAGAGCAGTTGGTGGTTGGAATGAAAAACTGTTTTTT; CDR3: CASRAVGGWNEKLFF
size: many; J: TRBJ2-7; V: TRBV20-1; D: .; DNA: TGCAGTGCTAGAGGTTGGTACTACGAGCAGTACTTC; CDR3: CSARGWYYEQYF
size: many; J: TRBJ2-5; V: TRBV7-9; D: .; DNA: TGTGCCAGCAGCGCTCACGGACTTGGCCAAGAGACCCAGTACTTC; CDR3: CASSAHGLGQETQYF
size: many; J: TRBJ2-3; V: TRBV9; D: .; DNA: TGTGCCAGCAGCGGCCCGATGGGGGGCACAGATACGCAGTATTTT; CDR3: CASSGPMGGTDTQYF
size: many; J: TRBJ1-2; V: TRBV28; D: TRBD1; DNA: TGTGCCAGCAGGACTGCTGGAGGGGGCCACTGGGGCTACACCTTC; CDR3: CASRTAGGGHWGYTF
size: many; J: TRBJ1-2; V: TRBV3-1; D: .; DNA: TGTGCCAGCAGGGCGGGACGGGACTATGGCTACACCTTC; CDR3: CASRAGRDYGYTF
size: .; J: TRBJ2-7; V: TRBV5-6; D: .; DNA: TGTGCCAGCAGCTTGGAAGGTTATTACGAGCAGTACTTC; CDR3: CASSLEGYYEQYF
size: .; J: TRBJ1-6; V: TRBV19; D: TRBD1; DNA: TGTGCCAGTGCCTGTACAGGGGGTTCACCCCTCCACTTT; CDR3: CASACTGGSPLHF
size: medium-sized; J: TRBJ1-2; V: TRBV12-3/TRBV12-4; D: TRBD1; DNA: TGTGCCAGCAGCCCCTCGACAGGGCTCTATGGCTACACCTTC; CDR3: CASSPSTGLYGYTF
size: many; J: TRBJ2-3; V: TRBV4-2; D: .; DNA: TGTGCCAGCAGCCAAGAACAGGGTGCAGATACGCAGTATTTT; CDR3: CASSQEQGADTQYF
size: .; J: TRBJ2-2; V: TRBV20-1; D: .; DNA: TGCAGTGCTGCAGCGGGTTACTCGAACAACGGGGAGCTGTTTTTT; CDR3: CSAAAGYSNNGELFF
size: many; J: TRBJ2-7; V: TRBV5-1; D: .; DNA: TGCGCCAGCAGCTTGGGGGGGACTGCTTCCTACGAGCAGTACTTC; CDR3: CASSLGGTASYEQYF
size: many; J: TRBJ2-1; V: TRBV24-1; D: .; DNA: TGTGCCACCAGTGATGGAAGGCCCTACAATGAGCAGTTCTTC; CDR3: CATSDGRPYNEQFF
size: medium-sized; J: TRBJ2-2; V: TRBV12-3/TRBV12-4; D: .; DNA: TGTGCCAGCAGTTTACAGAACACCGGGGAGCTGTTTTTT; CDR3: CASSLQNTGELFF
size: medium-sized; J: TRBJ1-1; V: TRBV6-1; D: .; DNA: TGTGCCAGCAGTGTCGAAGGGAGCGGCACTGAAGCTTTCTTT; CDR3: CASSVEGSGTEAFF
size: medium-sized; J: TRBJ1-3; V: TRBV25-1; D: .; DNA: TGTGCCAGCAGTGATTTCGGCCCCAGCTCTGGAAACACCATATATTTT; CDR3: CASSDFGPSSGNTIYF
size: many; J: TRBJ2-2; V: TRBV11-3; D: TRBD2; DNA: TGTGCCAGCAGCTTGGGACTAGCGGCTAACACCGGGGAGCTGTTTTTT; CDR3: CASSLGLAANTGELFF
size: many; J: TRBJ2-3; V: TRBV4-3; D: TRBD2; DNA: TGCGCCAGCAGCCAAGGGGTCCTAGCGGGAGGGTTGACAGATACGCAGTATTTT; CDR3: CASSQGVLAGGLTDTQYF